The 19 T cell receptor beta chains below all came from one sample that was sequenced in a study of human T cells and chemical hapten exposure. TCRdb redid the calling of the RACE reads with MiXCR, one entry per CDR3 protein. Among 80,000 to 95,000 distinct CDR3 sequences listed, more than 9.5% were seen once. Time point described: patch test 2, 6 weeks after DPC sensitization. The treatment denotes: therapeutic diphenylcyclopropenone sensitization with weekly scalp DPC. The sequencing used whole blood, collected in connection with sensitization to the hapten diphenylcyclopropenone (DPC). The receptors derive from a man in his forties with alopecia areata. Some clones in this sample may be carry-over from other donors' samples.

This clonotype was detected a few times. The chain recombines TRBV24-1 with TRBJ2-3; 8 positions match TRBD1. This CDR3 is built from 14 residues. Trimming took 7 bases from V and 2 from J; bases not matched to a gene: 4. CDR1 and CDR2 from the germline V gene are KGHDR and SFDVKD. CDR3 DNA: TGTGCCACCAGCGGACAGGGCGTCACAGATACGCAGTATTTT. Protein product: CATSGQGVTDTQYF.

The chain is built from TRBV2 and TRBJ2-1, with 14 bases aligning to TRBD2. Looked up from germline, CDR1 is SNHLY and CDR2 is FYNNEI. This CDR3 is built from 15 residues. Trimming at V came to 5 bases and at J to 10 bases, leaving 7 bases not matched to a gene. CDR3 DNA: TGTGCCAGCAGTCCGGGACTAGCGGGAGCGCTGGAGCAGTTCTTC. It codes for CASSPGLAGALEQFF.

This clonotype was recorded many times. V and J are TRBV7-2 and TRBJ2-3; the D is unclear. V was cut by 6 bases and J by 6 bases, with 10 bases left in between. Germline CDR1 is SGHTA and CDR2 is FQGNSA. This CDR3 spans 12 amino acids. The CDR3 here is CASSPLYDTQYF. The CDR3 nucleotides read TGTGCCAGCAGTCCCCTTTACGATACGCAGTATTTT.

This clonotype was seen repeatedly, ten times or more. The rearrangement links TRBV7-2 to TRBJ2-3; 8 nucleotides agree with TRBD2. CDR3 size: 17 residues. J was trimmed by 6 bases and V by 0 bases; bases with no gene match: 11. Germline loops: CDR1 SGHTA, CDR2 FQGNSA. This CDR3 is CASSLAPLADYPDTQYF. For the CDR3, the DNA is TGTGCCAGCAGCTTAGCGCCACTAGCGGACTACCCCGATACGCAGTATTTT.

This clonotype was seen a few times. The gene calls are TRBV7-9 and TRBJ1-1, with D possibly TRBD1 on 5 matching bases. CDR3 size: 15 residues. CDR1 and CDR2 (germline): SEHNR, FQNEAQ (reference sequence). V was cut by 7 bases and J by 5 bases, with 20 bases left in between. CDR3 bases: TGTGCCAGCACCCTAGGTCCCGGGGCCGGGACTGAAGCTTTCTTT. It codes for CASTLGPGAGTEAFF.

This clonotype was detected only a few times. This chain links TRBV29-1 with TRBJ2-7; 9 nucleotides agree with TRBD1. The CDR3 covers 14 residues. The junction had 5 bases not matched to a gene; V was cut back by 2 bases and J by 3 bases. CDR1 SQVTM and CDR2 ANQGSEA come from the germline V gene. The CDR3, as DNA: TGCAGCGTTGAATCGGTGACAGGGGGCTACGAGCAGTACTTC. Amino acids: CSVESVTGGYEQYF.

The CDR3 protein is CASSRGRGREETQYF. CDR3 coding DNA: TGTGCCAGCAGTCGGGGCCGGGGCAGAGAAGAGACCCAGTACTTC. V and J are TRBV12-3 or TRBV12-4 and TRBJ2-5; D tentatively fits TRBD1 or TRBD2 (5 bases each). This CDR3 has 15 amino acids. The V gene lost 5 bases and the J gene lost 3 bases, with 16 bases spanning the gap.

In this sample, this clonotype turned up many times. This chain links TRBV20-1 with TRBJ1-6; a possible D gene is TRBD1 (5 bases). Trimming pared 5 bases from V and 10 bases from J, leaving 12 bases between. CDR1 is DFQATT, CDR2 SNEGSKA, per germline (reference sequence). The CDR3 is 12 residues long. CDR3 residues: CSASQGGSPLHF. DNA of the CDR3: TGCAGTGCTTCGCAGGGAGGCTCACCCCTCCACTTT.

The CDR3 is CASSSGLAGGETQYF. DNA for the CDR3: TGTGCCAGCAGTTCGGGACTAGCGGGAGGGGAGACCCAGTACTTC. The chain links TRBV27 to TRBJ2-5; 16 nucleotides line up with TRBD2. The V and J ends lost 4 bases and 5 bases, in that order; junction bases with no gene match: 1. The CDR3 spans 15 residues. Germline CDR1 reads MNHEY; CDR2 reads SMNVEV (reference sequence).

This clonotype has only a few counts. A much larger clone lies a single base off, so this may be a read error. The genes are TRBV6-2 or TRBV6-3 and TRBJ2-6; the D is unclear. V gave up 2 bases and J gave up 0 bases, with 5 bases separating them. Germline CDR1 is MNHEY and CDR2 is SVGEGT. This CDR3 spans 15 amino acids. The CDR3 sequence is CASSYRSSGANVLTF. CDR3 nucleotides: TGTGCCAGCAGTTACAGGAGCTCTGGGGCCAACGTCCTGACTTTC.

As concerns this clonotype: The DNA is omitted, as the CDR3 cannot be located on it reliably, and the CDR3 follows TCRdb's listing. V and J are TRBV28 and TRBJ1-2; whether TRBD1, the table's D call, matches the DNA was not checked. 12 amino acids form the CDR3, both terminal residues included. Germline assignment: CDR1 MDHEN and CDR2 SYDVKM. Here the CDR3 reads CASFRARVGYTF.

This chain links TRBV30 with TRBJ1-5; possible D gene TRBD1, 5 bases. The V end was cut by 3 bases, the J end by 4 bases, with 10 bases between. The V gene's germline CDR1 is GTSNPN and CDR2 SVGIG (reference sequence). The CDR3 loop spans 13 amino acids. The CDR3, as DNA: TGTGCCTGGAGCGGGGGTAGTAATCAGCCCCAGCATTTT. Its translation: CAWSGGSNQPQHF. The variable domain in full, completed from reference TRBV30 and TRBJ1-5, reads SQTIHQWPATLVQPVGSPLSLECTVEGTSNPNLYWYRQAAGRGLQLLFYSVGIGQISSEVPQNLSASRPQDRQFILSSKKLLLSDSGFYLCAWSGGSNQPQHFGDGTRLSIL.

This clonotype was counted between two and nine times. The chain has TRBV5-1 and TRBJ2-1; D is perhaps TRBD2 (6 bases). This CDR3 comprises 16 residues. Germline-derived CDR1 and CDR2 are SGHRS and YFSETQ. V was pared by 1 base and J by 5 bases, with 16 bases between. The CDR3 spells CASSLLAGISHNEQFF. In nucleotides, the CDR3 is TGCGCCAGCAGCTTGCTGGCGGGGATAAGCCACAATGAGCAGTTCTTC.

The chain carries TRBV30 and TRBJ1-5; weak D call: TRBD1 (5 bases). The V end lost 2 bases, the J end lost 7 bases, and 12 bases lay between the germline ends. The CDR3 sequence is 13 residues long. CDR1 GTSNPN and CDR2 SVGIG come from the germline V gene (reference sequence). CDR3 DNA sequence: TGTGCCTGGAGTACCTCTACAGGACAGCCCCAGCATTTT. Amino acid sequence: CAWSTSTGQPQHF.

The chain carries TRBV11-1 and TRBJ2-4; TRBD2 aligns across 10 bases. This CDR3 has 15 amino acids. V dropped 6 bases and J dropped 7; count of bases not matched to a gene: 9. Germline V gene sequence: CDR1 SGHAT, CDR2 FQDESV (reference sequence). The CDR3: CASRSGRAPRNIQYF. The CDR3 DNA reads TGTGCCAGCAGAAGCGGGAGGGCGCCGAGGAACATTCAGTACTTC.

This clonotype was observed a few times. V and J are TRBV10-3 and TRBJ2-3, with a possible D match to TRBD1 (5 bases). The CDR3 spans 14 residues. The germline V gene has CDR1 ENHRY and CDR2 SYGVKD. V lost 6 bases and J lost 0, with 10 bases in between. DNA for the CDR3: TGTGCCATCAGAGGGCAGGGTAGCACAGATACGCAGTATTTT. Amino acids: CAIRGQGSTDTQYF.

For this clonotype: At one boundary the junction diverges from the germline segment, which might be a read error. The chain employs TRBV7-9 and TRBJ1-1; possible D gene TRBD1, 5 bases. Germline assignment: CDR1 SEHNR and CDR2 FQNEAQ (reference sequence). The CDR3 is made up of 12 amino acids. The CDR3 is CAGRVLGTEAFF. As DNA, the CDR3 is TGTGCCGGCAGGGTTCTCGGCACTGAAGCTTTCTTT.

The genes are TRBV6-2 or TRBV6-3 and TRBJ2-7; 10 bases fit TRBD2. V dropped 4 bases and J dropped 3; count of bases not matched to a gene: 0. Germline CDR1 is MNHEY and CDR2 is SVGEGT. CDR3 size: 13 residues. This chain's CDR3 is CASSSSGSYEQYV. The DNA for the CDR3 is TGTGCCAGCAGTTCTAGCGGGAGCTACGAGCAGTACGTC.

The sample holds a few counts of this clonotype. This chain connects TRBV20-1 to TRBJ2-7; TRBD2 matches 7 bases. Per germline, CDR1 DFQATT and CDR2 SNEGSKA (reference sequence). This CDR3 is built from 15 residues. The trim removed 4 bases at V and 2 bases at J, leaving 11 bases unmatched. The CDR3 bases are TGCAGTGCTAAGGCCCTAGCGGTTACCCCCTACGAGCAGTACTTC. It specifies CSAKALAVTPYEQYF.